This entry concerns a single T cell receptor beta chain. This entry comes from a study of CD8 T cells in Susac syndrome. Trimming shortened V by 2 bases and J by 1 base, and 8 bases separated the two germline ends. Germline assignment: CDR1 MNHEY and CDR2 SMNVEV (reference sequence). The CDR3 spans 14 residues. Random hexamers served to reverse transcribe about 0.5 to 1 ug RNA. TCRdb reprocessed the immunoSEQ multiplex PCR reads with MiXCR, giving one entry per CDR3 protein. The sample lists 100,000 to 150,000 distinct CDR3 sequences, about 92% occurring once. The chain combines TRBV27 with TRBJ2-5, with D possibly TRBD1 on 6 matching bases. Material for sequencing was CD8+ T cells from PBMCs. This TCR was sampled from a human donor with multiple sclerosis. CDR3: CASSLLDSQETQYF. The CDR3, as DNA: TGTGCCAGCAGTTTACTGGACAGCCAAGAGACCCAGTACTTC.